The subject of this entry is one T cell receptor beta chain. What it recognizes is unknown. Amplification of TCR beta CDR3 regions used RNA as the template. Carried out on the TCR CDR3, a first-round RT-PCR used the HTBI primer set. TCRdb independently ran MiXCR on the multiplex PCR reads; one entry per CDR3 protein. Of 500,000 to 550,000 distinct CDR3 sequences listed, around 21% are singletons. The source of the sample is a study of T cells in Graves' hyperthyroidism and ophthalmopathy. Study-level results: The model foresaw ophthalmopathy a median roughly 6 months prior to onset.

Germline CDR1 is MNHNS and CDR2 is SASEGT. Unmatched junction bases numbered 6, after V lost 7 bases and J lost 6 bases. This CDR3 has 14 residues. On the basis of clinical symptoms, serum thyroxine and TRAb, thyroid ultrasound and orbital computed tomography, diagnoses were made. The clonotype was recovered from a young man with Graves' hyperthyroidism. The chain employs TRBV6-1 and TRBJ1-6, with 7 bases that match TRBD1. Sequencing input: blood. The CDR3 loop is CASTEGQLNSPLHF. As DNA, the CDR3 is TGTGCCAGCACCGAGGGACAGCTTAATTCACCCCTCCACTTT.